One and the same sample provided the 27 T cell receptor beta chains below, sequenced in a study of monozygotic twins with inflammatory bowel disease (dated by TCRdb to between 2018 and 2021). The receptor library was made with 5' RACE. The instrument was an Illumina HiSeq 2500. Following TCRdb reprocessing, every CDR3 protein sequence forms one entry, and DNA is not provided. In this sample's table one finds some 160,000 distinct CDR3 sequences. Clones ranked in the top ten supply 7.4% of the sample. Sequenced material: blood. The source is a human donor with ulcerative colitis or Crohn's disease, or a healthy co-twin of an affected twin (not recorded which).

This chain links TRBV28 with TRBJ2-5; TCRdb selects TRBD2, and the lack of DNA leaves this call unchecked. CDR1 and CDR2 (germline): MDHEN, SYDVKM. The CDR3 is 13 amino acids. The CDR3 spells CASRTTSIETQYF. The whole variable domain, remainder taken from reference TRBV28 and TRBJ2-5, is DVKVTQSSRYLVKRTGEKVFLECVQDMDHENMFWYRQDPGLGLRLIYFSYDVKMKEKGDIPEGYSVSREKKERFSLILESASTNQTSMYLCASRTTSIETQYFGPGTRLLVL.

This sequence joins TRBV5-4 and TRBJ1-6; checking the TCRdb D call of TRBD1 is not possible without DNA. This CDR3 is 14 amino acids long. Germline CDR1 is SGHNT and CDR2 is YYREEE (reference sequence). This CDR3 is CASSTRDSNSPLHF.

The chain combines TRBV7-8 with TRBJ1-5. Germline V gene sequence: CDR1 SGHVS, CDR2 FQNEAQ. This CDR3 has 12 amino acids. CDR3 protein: CASSLAYQPQHF.

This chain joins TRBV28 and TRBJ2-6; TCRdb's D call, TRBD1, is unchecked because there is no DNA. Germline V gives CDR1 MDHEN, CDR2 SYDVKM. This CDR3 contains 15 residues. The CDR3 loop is CASTRDHSGANVLTF.

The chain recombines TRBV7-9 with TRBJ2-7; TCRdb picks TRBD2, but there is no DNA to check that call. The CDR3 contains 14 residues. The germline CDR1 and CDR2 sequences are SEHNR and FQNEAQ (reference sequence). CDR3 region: CASSSQREKYEQYF.

CDR3 amino acids: CASSRTGFNEKLFF. J is TRBJ1-4 and V is TRBV6-1; with no DNA, the TCRdb D assignment of TRBD1 cannot be verified. The CDR3 sequence is 14 residues long. Germline CDR1 and CDR2: MNHNS and SASEGT.

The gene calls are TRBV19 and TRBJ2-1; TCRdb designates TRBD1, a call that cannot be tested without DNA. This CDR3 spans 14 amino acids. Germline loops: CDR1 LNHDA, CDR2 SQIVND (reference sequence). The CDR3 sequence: CASSIGTGPNEQFF.

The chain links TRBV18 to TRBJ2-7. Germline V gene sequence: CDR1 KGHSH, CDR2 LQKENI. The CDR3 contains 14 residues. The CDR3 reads CASSPRGGAYEQYF.

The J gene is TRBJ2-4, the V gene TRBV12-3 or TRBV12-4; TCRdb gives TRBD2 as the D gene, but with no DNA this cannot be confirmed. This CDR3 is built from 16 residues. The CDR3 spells CASSLALAGNGNMQYF.

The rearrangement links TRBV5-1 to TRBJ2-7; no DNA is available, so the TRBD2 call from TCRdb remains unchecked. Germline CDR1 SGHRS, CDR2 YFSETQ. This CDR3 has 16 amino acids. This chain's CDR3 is CASSLAASSGSHEQYF. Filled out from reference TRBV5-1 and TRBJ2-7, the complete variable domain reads KAGVTQTPRYLIKTRGQQVTLSCSPISGHRSVSWYQQTPGQGLQFLFEYFSETQRNKGNFPGRFSGRQFSNSRSEMNVSTLELGDSALYLCASSLAASSGSHEQYFGPGTRLTVT.

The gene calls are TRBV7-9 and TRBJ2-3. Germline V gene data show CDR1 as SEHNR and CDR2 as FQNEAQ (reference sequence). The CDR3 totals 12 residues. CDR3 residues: CASSLSADTQYF. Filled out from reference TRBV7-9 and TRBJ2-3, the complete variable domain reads DTGVSQNPRHKITKRGQNVTFRCDPISEHNRLYWYRQTLGQGPEFLTYFQNEAQLEKSRLLSDRFSAERPKGSFSTLEIQRTEQGDSAMYLCASSLSADTQYFGPGTRLTVL.

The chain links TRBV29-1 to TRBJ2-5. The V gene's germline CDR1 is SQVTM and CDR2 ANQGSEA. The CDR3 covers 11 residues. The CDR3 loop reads CSVEVGETQYF.

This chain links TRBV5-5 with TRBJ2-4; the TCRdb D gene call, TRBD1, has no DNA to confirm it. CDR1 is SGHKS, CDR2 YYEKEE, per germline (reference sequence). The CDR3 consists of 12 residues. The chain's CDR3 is CASSHTGDIQYF.

The CDR3 protein is CASWGQTSYEQYF. The J gene is TRBJ2-7, the V gene TRBV6-2 or TRBV6-3; TCRdb outputs TRBD1, but without DNA this stays unchecked. Germline V gives CDR1 MNHEY, CDR2 SVGEGT. This CDR3 region has 13 residues.

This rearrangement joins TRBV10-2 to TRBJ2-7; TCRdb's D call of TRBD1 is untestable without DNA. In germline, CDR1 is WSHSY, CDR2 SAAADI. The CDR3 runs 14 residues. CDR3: CASSGQGRHYEQYF.

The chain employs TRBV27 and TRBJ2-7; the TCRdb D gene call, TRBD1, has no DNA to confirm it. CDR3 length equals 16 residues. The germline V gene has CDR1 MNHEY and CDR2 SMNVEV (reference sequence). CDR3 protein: CASSLSGTYGHYEQYF.

CDR3 amino acids: CASSLDPGMDEAFF. This rearrangement joins TRBV5-1 to TRBJ1-1; TCRdb lists TRBD1, though no DNA is available to test this call. From germline, CDR1 is SGHRS and CDR2 YFSETQ. This CDR3 has 14 residues.

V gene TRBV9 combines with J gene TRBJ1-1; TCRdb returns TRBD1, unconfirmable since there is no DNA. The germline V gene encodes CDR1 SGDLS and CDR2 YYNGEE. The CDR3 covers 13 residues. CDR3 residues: CASSVIQSPEAFF.

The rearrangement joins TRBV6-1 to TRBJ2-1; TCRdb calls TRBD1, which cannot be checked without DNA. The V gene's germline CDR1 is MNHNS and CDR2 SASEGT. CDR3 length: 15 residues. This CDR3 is CASRPGGASYNEQFF.

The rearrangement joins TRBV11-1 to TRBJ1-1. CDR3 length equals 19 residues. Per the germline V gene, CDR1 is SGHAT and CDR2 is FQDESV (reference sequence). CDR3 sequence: CASSHPQQGTSLGRTEAFF.

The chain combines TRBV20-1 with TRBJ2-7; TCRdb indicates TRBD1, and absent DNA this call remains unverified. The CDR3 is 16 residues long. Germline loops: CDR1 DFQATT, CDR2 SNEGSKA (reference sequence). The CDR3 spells CSARTMDRGSSYEQYF.

CDR3 loop: CASSREGGLGEAFF. This chain links TRBV19 with TRBJ1-1; TCRdb proposes TRBD1, but this gene call is untestable without DNA. There are 14 residues in the CDR3. The V gene's germline CDR1 is LNHDA and CDR2 SQIVND (reference sequence).

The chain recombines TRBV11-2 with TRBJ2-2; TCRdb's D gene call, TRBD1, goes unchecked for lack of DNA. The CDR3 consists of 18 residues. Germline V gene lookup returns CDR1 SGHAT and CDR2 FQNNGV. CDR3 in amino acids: CASSFREMGRGNTGELFF.

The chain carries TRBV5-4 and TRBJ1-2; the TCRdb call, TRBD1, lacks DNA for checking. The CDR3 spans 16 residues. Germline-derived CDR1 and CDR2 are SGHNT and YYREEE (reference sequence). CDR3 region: CASSYGSGGTNYGYTF.

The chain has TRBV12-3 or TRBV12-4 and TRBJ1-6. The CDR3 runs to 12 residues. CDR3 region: CASSSSNSPLHF.

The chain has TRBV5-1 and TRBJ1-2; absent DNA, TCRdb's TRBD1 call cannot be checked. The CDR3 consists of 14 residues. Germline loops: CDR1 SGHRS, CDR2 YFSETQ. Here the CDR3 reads CASSFSGPNYGYTF.

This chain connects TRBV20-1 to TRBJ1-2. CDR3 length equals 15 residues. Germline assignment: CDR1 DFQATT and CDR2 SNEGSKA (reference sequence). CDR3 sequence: CSARERTNRHYSYTF.